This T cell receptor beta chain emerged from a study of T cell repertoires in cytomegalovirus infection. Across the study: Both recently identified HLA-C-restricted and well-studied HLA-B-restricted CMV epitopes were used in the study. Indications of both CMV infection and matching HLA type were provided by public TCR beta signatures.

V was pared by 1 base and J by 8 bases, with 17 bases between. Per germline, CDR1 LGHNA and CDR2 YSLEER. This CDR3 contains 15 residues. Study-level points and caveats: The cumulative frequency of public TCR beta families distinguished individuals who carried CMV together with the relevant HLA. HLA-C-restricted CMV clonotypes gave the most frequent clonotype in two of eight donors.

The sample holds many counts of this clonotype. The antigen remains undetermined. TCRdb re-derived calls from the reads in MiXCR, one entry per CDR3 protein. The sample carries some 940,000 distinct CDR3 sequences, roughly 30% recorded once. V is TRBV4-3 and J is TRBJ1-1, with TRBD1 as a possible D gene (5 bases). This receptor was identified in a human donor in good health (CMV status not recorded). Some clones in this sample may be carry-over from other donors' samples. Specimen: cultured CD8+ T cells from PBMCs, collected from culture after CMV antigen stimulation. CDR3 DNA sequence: TGCGCCAGCAGCCAAGGGGGGGGGTCAGTCGGGGAAGCTTTCTTT. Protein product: CASSQGGGSVGEAFF.